This TCR beta chain was recorded in a study of shared clonotypes between healthy human individuals. At least ten counts were recorded for this clone. The germline V gene has CDR1 SGHTA and CDR2 FQGNSA. CDR3 length: 14 residues. The trim removed 5 bases at V and 6 bases at J, leaving 6 bases unmatched. Sequenced by immunoSEQ multiplex PCR; TCRdb stores in-frame clones only, minus some. Counted here are 900,000 to 1,200,000 clones, around 82% occurring once; the ten biggest clones make up 0.6% to 0.75%. This chain uses TRBV7-2 with TRBJ2-2; TRBD1 matches 7 bases. The clonotype originates from a man younger than 35 in good health. Some clones in this sample may be carry-over from other donors' samples. Sequencing input: memory CD4+ T cells from PBMCs. Subset noted: CD45RA-negative fraction. CDR3: CASSRDRAPGELFF. CDR3 in DNA: TGTGCCAGCAGCCGGGACAGAGCCCCCGGGGAGCTGTTTTTT.